This record concerns one T cell receptor (beta chain) sequence. Its antigen is undetermined. CDR3 length equals 15 residues. The germline CDR1 and CDR2 sequences are DFQATT and SNEGSKA (reference sequence). Trimming shortened V by 5 bases and J by 2 bases, and 17 bases separated the two germline ends. Drawn from each donor were roughly 9.4 milliliters of peripheral blood. Sample-barcoded 5' priming and a J-beta primer mix drove a second PCR of about 6 to 12 cycles. TCRdb reprocessed the 5' RACE reads via MiXCR and lists one record per CDR3 protein. Here the sample spans over 1,500,000 distinct CDR3 sequences, about 50% being singletons. This specimen belongs to a study of blood T cells in healthy people across ages. Points from the study as a whole: Per million T cells, TCR beta diversity dropped roughly linearly as age increased. Naive and antigen-experienced cells could not be conclusively compared, given unsorted PBMCs.

Sequencing used blood. This clonotype was sampled from a woman aged 40 to 50 in good health. The chain links TRBV20-1 to TRBJ2-3, with a tentative D call TRBD2 (7 bases). DNA of the CDR3: TGCAGTGCTCTCAAAGGGGGGGTGACCACAGATACGCAGTATTTT. Amino acid sequence: CSALKGGVTTDTQYF.